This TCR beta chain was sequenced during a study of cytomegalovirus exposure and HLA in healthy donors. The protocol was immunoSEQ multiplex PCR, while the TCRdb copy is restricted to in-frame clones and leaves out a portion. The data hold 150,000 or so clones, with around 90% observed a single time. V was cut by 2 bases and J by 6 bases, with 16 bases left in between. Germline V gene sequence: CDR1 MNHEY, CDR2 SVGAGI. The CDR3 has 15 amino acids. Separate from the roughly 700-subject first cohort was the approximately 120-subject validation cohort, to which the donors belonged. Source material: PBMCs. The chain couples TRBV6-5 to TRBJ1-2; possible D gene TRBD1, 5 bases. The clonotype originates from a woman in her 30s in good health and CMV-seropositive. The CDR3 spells CASSYDGVTGDGYTF. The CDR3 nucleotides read TGTGCCAGCAGTTACGATGGCGTAACGGGGGATGGCTACACCTTC.